The source of this T cell receptor (beta chain) is a study of CD8+ T cells in alopecia areata. The study sorted pooled cutaneous lymph node cells by CD4, CD8alpha, NKG2D, NKG2ACE and other markers. Germline V gene sequence: CDR1 NNHNN, CDR2 SYGAGS (reference sequence). Germline trimming cut 2 bases from V and 0 bases from J; bases unmatched to any gene: 2. The length of the CDR3 is 16 residues. This clone was counted between two and nine times. All gene names here are mouse names. Read data end 4 residues before the CDR3 end; the end is taken from the germline J gene. Extraction and reverse transcription of RNA yielded cDNA as the sequencing template. Only in-frame clones appear in the TCRdb table, and some are missing; sequencing was by immunoSEQ multiplex PCR. The specimen has over 250,000 clones, none found just once.

The sequenced sample was CD4+ T cells sorted from a lymph node. The gene calls are TRBV13-2 and TRBJ2-1, with 10 positions matching TRBD2. The TCR was taken from a C3H/HeJ mouse with alopecia areata. MHC haplotype of the strain: H2-k. The chain's CDR3 is CASGETGGGNYAEQFF. The part of the CDR3 DNA that was read is TGTGCCAGCGGTGAAACTGGGGGGGGTAACTATGCT.